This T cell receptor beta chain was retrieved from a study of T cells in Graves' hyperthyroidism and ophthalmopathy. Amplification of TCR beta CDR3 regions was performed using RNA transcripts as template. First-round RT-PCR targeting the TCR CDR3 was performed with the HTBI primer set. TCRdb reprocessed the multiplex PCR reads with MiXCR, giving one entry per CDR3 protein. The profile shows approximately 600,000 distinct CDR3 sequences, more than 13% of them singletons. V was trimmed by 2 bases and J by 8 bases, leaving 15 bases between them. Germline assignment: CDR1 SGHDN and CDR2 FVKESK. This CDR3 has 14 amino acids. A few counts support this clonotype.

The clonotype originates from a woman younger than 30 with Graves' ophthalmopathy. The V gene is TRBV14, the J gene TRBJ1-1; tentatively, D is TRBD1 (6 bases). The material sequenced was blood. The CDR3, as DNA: TGTGCCAGCAGCCAACTAACAGGGCCAAGGGAAGCTTTCTTT. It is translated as CASSQLTGPREAFF. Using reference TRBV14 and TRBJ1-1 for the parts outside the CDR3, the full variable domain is EAGVTQFPSHSVIEKGQTVTLRCDPISGHDNLYWYRRVMGKEIKFLLHFVKESKQDESGMPNNRFLAERTGGTYSTLKVQPAELEDSGVYFCASSQLTGPREAFFGQGTRLTVV.